These T cell receptor beta chains were read from a single sample in a study of post-analysis software for immune sequencing data. TCRdb re-called the PCR reads through MiXCR, storing one row per CDR3 protein. The sample includes under 200,000 distinct CDR3 sequences, around 29% of them seen just once. Sequenced input: blood. The receptors were sampled from a girl aged 2-17 years with multiple sclerosis. Both conserved end residues are part of each CDR3. The D gene is left open where the match is weak. The size entry is marked missing in some rows and otherwise reads once, few, many or a size class.

12	many	NA	TRBV4-1	TRBJ2-3	TGCGCCAGCAGCCACAGCACAGATACGCAGTATTTT	CASSHSTDTQYF
15	many	TRBD1	TRBV4-1	TRBJ2-4	TGCGCCAGCAGCCTCCGGGACAGGGGTGGAAACATTCAGTACTTC	CASSLRDRGGNIQYF
16	NA	TRBD2	TRBV3-1	TRBJ2-7	TGTGCCAGCAGCCAAGTTCTAGCGGGATACTCCTACGAGCAGTACTTC	CASSQVLAGYSYEQYF
15	NA	TRBD2	TRBV28	TRBJ2-3	TGTGCCAGCAGTACCCTAGCGGGAGGGCCAGATACGCAGTATTTT	CASSTLAGGPDTQYF
15	few	TRBD1	TRBV3-1	TRBJ1-5	TGTGCCAGCAGCCAAGCGGGACAGGCACAACAGCCCCAGCATTTT	CASSQAGQAQQPQHF
15	NA	TRBD2	TRBV27	TRBJ2-1	TGTGCCTGCAGTTTTTTGGCGGGAGTAGGCAATGAGCAGTTCTTC	CACSFLAGVGNEQFF
15	many	NA	TRBV7-9	TRBJ2-1	TGTGCCAGCAGCCCGACAGCTCCCGGGGACAATGAGCAGTTCTTC	CASSPTAPGDNEQFF
13	many	NA	TRBV15	TRBJ2-3	TGTGCCACCAGCGGGCAGAGCACAGATACGCAGTATTTT	CATSGQSTDTQYF
13	NA	NA	TRBV20-1	TRBJ2-5	TGCAGTGCTCGGGGAAGCGGGTGGGAGACCCAGTACTTC	CSARGSGWETQYF
15	NA	TRBD2	TRBV4-2	TRBJ2-7	TGTGCCAGCAGCCAGAAGCGGGGGGCCTCCTACGAGCAGTACTTC	CASSQKRGASYEQYF
13	few	NA	TRBV30	TRBJ1-1	TGTGCCTGGAGTGTATCGGAGTACACTGAAGCTTTCTTT	CAWSVSEYTEAFF
16	NA	TRBD2	TRBV4-1	TRBJ2-1	TGCGCCAGCAGCCATGTAGCGGGAGCCCTCTACAATGAGCAGTTCTTC	CASSHVAGALYNEQFF
14	many	NA	TRBV20-1	TRBJ1-2	TGCAGTGCTCAGGGACACCACAACCCCTATGGCTACACCTTC	CSAQGHHNPYGYTF
13	many	NA	TRBV29-1	TRBJ1-1	TGCAGCGTTGAGGGGGTACTGATCACTGAAGCTTTCTTT	CSVEGVLITEAFF
17	many	NA	TRBV6-2/TRBV6-3	TRBJ2-5	TGTGCCAGCAGCTACTACCCTTGGGGGGATTCTTCAGAGACCCAGTACTTC	CASSYYPWGDSSETQYF
16	NA	TRBD1	TRBV4-1	TRBJ1-5	TGCGCCAGCAGCCAAGAGGACAGGCCCTGGGATCAGCCCCAGCATTTT	CASSQEDRPWDQPQHF
16	many	NA	TRBV7-6	TRBJ2-5	TGTGCCAGCAGCTTAGTGGGGGGACGGTTACCAGAGACCCAGTACTTC	CASSLVGGRLPETQYF
15	NA	TRBD1	TRBV4-1	TRBJ1-1	TGCGCCAGCAGCCACCCGGACAGGGATTACACTGAAGCTTTCTTT	CASSHPDRDYTEAFF
14	few	TRBD1	TRBV27	TRBJ1-4	TGTGCCAGCAGCACCGACAGGGGGCATGAAAAACTGTTTTTT	CASSTDRGHEKLFF
15	many	NA	TRBV7-3	TRBJ2-3	TGTGCCAGCAGCTTAACTGGAGCCCTAGTGGATACGCAGTATTTT	CASSLTGALVDTQYF
13	NA	NA	TRBV5-1	TRBJ2-3	TGCGCCAGCAGCTTGGGGGGGGAAGATACGCAGTATTTT	CASSLGGEDTQYF
19	NA	NA	TRBV12-3/TRBV12-4	TRBJ2-1	TGTGTCAGCAGTTTCAGACTGGGTTCGGTGCGGACGAACGACAATGAGCAGTTCTTC	CVSSFRLGSVRTNDNEQFF
18	few	TRBD1	TRBV6-5	TRBJ1-3	TGTGCCAGCAGTTACCCTCCGGGACAGCAGATCTCTGGAAACACCATATATTTT	CASSYPPGQQISGNTIYF
14	many	NA	TRBV12-3/TRBV12-4	TRBJ2-1	TGTGCCAGCACGACTCAAAGCTCCTACAATGAGCAGTTCTTC	CASTTQSSYNEQFF
15	many	TRBD1	TRBV6-1	TRBJ1-1	TGTGCCAGCACCCTACGACAGGGGACTAACACTGAAGCTTTCTTT	CASTLRQGTNTEAFF
14	few	NA	TRBV7-2	TRBJ1-2	TGTGCCAGCAGCTTAGGAACAGTCTACTATGGCTACACCTTC	CASSLGTVYYGYTF
13	NA	NA	TRBV5-1	TRBJ1-3	TGCGCCAGCAGCCCGGACGTTAGAAACACCATATATTTT	CASSPDVRNTIYF
16	NA	TRBD2	TRBV28	TRBJ2-3	TGTGCCAGCAGGCAAACCGGGACTAGCGGCACAGATGCGCAGTATTTT	CASRQTGTSGTDAQYF
14	few	NA	TRBV20-1	TRBJ1-1	TGCAGTGCTAGAGCACTGACGAAGAACACTGAAGCTTTCTTT	CSARALTKNTEAFF
19	few	NA	TRBV6-5	TRBJ1-1	TGTGCCAGCAGTTACTCGAGTGGGACGGCGGGAAGGCCCCACACTGAAGCTTTCTTT	CASSYSSGTAGRPHTEAFF
13	NA	NA	TRBV20-1	TRBJ1-1	TGCAGTGCCCGAGAGGATCAGAACACTGAAGCTTTCTTT	CSAREDQNTEAFF
18	NA	TRBD1	TRBV3-1	TRBJ1-4	TGTGCCAGCAGCCCGTGGACAGGCGGCTCTGCAACTAATGAAAAACTGTTTTTT	CASSPWTGGSATNEKLFF
15	many	TRBD1	TRBV7-2	TRBJ2-7	TGTGCCAGCAGCTTGGGGTACAGGGGGTCCTACGAGCAGTACTTC	CASSLGYRGSYEQYF